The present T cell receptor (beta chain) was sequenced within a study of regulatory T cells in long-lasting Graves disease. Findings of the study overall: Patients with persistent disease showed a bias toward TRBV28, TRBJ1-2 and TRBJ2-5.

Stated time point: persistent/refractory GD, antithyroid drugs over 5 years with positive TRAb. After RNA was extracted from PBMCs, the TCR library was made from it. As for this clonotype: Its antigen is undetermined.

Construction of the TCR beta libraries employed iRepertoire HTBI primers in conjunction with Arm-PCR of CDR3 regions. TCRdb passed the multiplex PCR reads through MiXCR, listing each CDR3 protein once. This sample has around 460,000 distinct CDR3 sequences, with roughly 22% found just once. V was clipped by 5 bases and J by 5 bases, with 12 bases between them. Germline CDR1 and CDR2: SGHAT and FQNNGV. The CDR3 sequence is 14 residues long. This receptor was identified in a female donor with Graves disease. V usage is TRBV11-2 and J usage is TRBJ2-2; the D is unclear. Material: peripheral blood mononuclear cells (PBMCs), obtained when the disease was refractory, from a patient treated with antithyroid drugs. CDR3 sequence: CASSPGVGTGELFF. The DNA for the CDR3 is TGTGCCAGCAGCCCCGGAGTCGGTACCGGGGAGCTGTTTTTT. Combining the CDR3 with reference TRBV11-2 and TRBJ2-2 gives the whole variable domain EAGVAQSPRYKIIEKRQSVAFWCNPISGHATLYWYQQILGQGPKLLIQFQNNGVVDDSQLPKDRFSAERLKGVDSTLKIQPAKLEDSAVYLCASSPGVGTGELFFGEGSRLTVL.